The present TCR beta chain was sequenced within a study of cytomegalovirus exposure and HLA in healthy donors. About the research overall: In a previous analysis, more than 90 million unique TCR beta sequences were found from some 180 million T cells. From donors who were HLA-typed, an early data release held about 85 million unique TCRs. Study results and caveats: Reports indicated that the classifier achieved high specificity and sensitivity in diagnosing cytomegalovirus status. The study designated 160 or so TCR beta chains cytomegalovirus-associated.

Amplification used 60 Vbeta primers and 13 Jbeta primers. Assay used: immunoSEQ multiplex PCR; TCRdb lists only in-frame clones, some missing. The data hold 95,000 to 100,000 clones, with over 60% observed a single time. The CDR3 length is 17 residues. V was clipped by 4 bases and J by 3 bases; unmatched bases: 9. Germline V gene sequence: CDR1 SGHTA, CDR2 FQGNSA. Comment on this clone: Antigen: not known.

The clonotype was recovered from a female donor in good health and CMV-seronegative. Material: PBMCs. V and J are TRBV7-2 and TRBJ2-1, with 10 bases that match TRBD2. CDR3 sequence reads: CASSSNLAGVGYNEQFF. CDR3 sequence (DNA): TGTGCCAGCAGCTCTAACCTAGCGGGAGTCGGCTACAATGAGCAGTTCTTC.